Following are 28 T cell receptor beta chains from one sample sequenced in a study of cytomegalovirus exposure and HLA in healthy donors (dated by TCRdb to 2016 to 2017). The method behind the library was the immunoSEQ multiplex PCR assay. A mixture of 60 forward primers for TCR Vbeta segments and 13 reverse primers for TCR Jbeta segments was used in the multiplex PCR. Here the immuneACCESS table is served through TCRdb, limited to in-frame sequences with V and J called. Missing clones are a known gap in these copies; in checked studies unresolved V genes cover under half, and the rest lacks a known reason. The sample table lists approximately 110,000 clones, around three quarters of them with a count of one. The ten largest clonotypes hold over 2.5% of the sample. What was sequenced was PBMCs. The receptor set was obtained from a man aged 50-60 years in good health and CMV-seropositive.

This clone was seen only a few times. The rearrangement uses TRBV4-1 and TRBJ1-1; a weak D match, TRBD1 (5 bases). The CDR3 covers 16 residues. In germline, CDR1 is MGHRA, CDR2 YSYEKL. The V end was cut by 0 bases, the J end by 5 bases, with 16 bases between. The CDR3 DNA follows: TGCGCCAGCAGCCAAGATGTAGCCGGAGGGGTAACTGAAGCTTTCTTT. This codes for CASSQDVAGGVTEAFF.

The chain couples TRBV9 to TRBJ2-3; perhaps TRBD1 as D (6 bases). The CDR3 loop spans 17 amino acids. From germline, CDR1 is SGDLS and CDR2 YYNGEE. The V end was cut by 4 bases, the J end by 0 bases, with 18 bases between. DNA of the CDR3: TGTGCCAGCAGCACTCAGGGGTTCTATGGGAGCACAGATACGCAGTATTTT. It codes for CASSTQGFYGSTDTQYF.

The CDR3 here is CASSESIGQRDTDTQYF. CDR3 nucleotide sequence: TGTGCCAGCAGTGAATCCATCGGACAGAGAGATACAGATACGCAGTATTTT. This chain connects TRBV25-1 to TRBJ2-3, with TRBD1 as a possible D gene (6 bases). Germline-derived CDR1 and CDR2 are MGHDK and SYGVNS. The CDR3 contains 17 residues. V was trimmed by 1 base and J by 3 bases, leaving 17 bases between them.

The chain combines TRBV7-3 with TRBJ1-6; 8 bases match TRBD1. This CDR3 region has 16 residues. After removal of 2 bases from V and 6 bases from J, the junction contained 6 bases not matched to a gene. The germline V gene encodes CDR1 SGHTA and CDR2 FQGTGA. The CDR3 region has the DNA TGTGCCAGCAGCTTACTCTCAGGGGGCTCTAATTCACCCCTCCACTTT. Translating gives CASSLLSGGSNSPLHF.

This sequence joins TRBV5-1 and TRBJ2-1; 8 bases match TRBD2. The CDR3 is 15 residues long. Germline V gives CDR1 SGHRS, CDR2 YFSETQ. V was clipped by 4 bases and J by 4 bases; unmatched bases: 7. This chain's CDR3 is CASSREGYGYNEQFF. Here the CDR3 DNA reads TGCGCCAGCAGCCGGGAGGGTTACGGGTACAATGAGCAGTTCTTC.

The rearrangement links TRBV28 to TRBJ1-2; D perhaps matches TRBD1 (5 bases). This CDR3 spans 13 amino acids. The V gene's germline CDR1 is MDHEN and CDR2 SYDVKM. V gave up 5 bases and J gave up 1 base, with 8 bases separating them. CDR3 coding DNA: TGTGCCAGCAGTACGACAGTTAACTATGGCTACACCTTC. Translating gives CASSTTVNYGYTF.

The J gene is TRBJ2-7, the V gene TRBV5-1; D unclear. The CDR3 spans 13 residues. Per germline, CDR1 SGHRS and CDR2 YFSETQ. Trimming cost V 0 bases and J 2 bases, with 6 bases left between them. The CDR3 region has the DNA TGCGCCAGCAGCTTGGAAAGAGCCTACGAGCAGTACTTC. It translates to CASSLERAYEQYF.

J is TRBJ1-6 and V is TRBV5-6; 8 positions agree with TRBD1. Germline values: CDR1 SGHDT, CDR2 YYEEEE. This CDR3 is built from 12 residues. V lost 6 bases, J lost 13 bases, and 6 bases stayed unmatched. The CDR3 sequence is CASTLTGDPLHF. Written as DNA, the CDR3 is TGTGCCAGCACCCTGACAGGGGATCCCCTCCACTTT. The entire variable domain, with the rest obtained from reference TRBV5-6 and TRBJ1-6, is as follows: DAGVTQSPTHLIKTRGQQVTLRCSPKSGHDTVSWYQQALGQGPQFIFQYYEEEERQRGNFPDRFSGHQFPNYSSELNVNALLLGDSALYLCASTLTGDPLHFGNGTRLTVT.

The chain recombines TRBV6-1 with TRBJ2-3; no firm D call. The CDR3 sequence is 13 residues long. Trimming took 6 bases from V and 0 from J, leaving 7 bases between them. The germline V gene has CDR1 MNHNS and CDR2 SASEGT. CDR3 region: CASRQVSTDTQYF. The CDR3 coding sequence is TGTGCCAGCAGGCAGGTTAGCACAGATACGCAGTATTTT.

This clone was counted only a few times. The gene calls are TRBV28 and TRBJ2-3; tentative D call: TRBD2 (6 bases). Germline V gives CDR1 MDHEN, CDR2 SYDVKM. This CDR3 spans 12 amino acids. Trimming removed 6 bases from V and 3 bases from J, with 7 bases in between. The CDR3 loop reads CASSGGTDTQYF. The DNA of the CDR3 is TGTGCCAGCAGCGGGGGTACAGATACGCAGTATTTT.

The rearrangement links TRBV2 to TRBJ2-2; TRBD1 matches 8 bases. Losses at the gene ends were 9 bases for V and 8 bases for J; bases not matched to a gene: 11. CDR1 and CDR2 (germline): SNHLY, FYNNEI. The CDR3 spans 14 residues. The CDR3 sequence is CASRPGTGAGELFF. The CDR3 nucleotides read TGTGCCAGTAGACCCGGGACAGGTGCTGGGGAGCTGTTTTTT. The entire variable domain, with the rest obtained from reference TRBV2 and TRBJ2-2, is as follows: EPEVTQTPSHQVTQMGQEVILRCVPISNHLYFYWYRQILGQKVEFLVSFYNNEISEKSEIFDDQFSVERPDGSNFTLKIRSTKLEDSAMYFCASRPGTGAGELFFGEGSRLTVL.

The V gene is TRBV6-4, the J gene TRBJ2-7, with TRBD2 as a possible D gene (6 bases). CDR3 length: 13 residues. The germline V gene has CDR1 MRHNA and CDR2 SNTAGT. Between the trimmed V and J ends, which lost 8 bases and 7 bases, there was a span of 18 bases. CDR3: CASSDAGSVEQYF. The CDR3, as DNA: TGTGCCAGCTCTGACGCGGGGTCCGTGGAGCAGTACTTC.

This CDR3 reads CASSQLDRGSGTEAFF. The CDR3 region has the DNA TGCGCCAGCAGCCAGTTGGACAGGGGATCAGGCACTGAAGCTTTCTTT. This chain uses TRBV4-1 with TRBJ1-1; 9 bases agree with TRBD1. CDR1 and CDR2 from the germline V gene are MGHRA and YSYEKL. The CDR3 has 16 amino acids. J was trimmed by 4 bases and V by 3 bases; bases with no gene match: 9.

The genes are TRBV7-3 and TRBJ2-2; TRBD2 matches at 8 bases. Trimming at V came to 5 bases and at J to 9 bases, leaving 8 bases not matched to a gene. The CDR3 is made up of 14 amino acids. Germline CDR1 and CDR2: SGHTA and FQGTGA. CDR3 loop: CASSPQAGERELFF. The CDR3 DNA follows: TGTGCCAGCAGCCCCCAAGCGGGAGAGAGGGAGCTGTTTTTT.

V is TRBV10-3 and J is TRBJ2-5; D gene unclear. Deletions cut 6 bases from V and 5 bases from J, with 13 bases between. Germline loops: CDR1 ENHRY, CDR2 SYGVKD. CDR3 length: 13 residues. The CDR3 protein is CAISPAGSETQYF. The CDR3 bases are TGTGCCATCAGCCCTGCCGGGTCGGAGACCCAGTACTTC.

V usage is TRBV2 and J usage is TRBJ2-7; D may be TRBD1 (6 bases). From germline, CDR1 is SNHLY and CDR2 FYNNEI. This CDR3 is 12 amino acids long. The V and J ends lost 7 bases and 5 bases respectively, with 12 bases between them. The CDR3 loop reads CASIHRVNEQYF. The CDR3 region has the DNA TGTGCCAGCATACACAGGGTCAACGAGCAGTACTTC.

A single count supports this clone. The chain is built from TRBV25-1 and TRBJ2-1, with TRBD2 matching over 12 bases. Unmatched junction bases numbered 7, after V lost 4 bases and J lost 0 bases. From germline, CDR1 is MGHDK and CDR2 SYGVNS. This CDR3 has 18 amino acids. CDR3 DNA: TGTGCCAGCAGTGGGACTAGCGGGGAGGGCACCTCCTACAATGAGCAGTTCTTC. Protein: CASSGTSGEGTSYNEQFF.

The genes are TRBV27 and TRBJ2-3, with a weak D call TRBD1 (6 bases). Trimming shortened V by 8 bases and J by 0 bases, and 15 bases separated the two germline ends. This CDR3 comprises 15 residues. Germline loops: CDR1 MNHEY, CDR2 SMNVEV (reference sequence). CDR3 nucleotide sequence: TGTGCCAGCTTACGGACAGCCTCTAGCACAGATACGCAGTATTTT. Encoded protein: CASLRTASSTDTQYF.

The chain recombines TRBV5-1 with TRBJ2-7; TRBD2 aligns across 8 bases. The ends lost 5 bases at V and 0 bases at J; junction bases unmatched: 7. The V gene's germline CDR1 is SGHRS and CDR2 YFSETQ. CDR3 length: 15 residues. CDR3 nucleotides: TGCGCCAGCAGGTCTGACAGCGGGAGCTCCTACGAGCAGTACTTC. Amino acids: CASRSDSGSSYEQYF.

The chain joins TRBV29-1 to TRBJ2-1, with a weak D call TRBD1 (6 bases). The V and J ends lost 7 bases and 5 bases respectively, with 18 bases between them. Germline V gene sequence: CDR1 SQVTM, CDR2 ANQGSEA. This CDR3 spans 14 amino acids. The CDR3: CSANRPGVNNEQFF. The CDR3 nucleotides are TGCAGCGCAAACAGGCCAGGGGTAAACAATGAGCAGTTCTTC.

The V gene is TRBV19, the J gene TRBJ1-2; 9 nucleotides agree with TRBD1. The CDR3 loop spans 14 amino acids. Germline values: CDR1 LNHDA, CDR2 SQIVND (reference sequence). V was pared by 5 bases and J by 2 bases, with 3 bases of the junction left unmatched. In nucleotides, the CDR3 is TGTGCCAGTAGTCCCGGACAGGGGAACTATGGCTACACCTTC. This translates into CASSPGQGNYGYTF.

On this clone: Other nucleotide sequences from this sample produce the same CDR3. The genes are TRBV7-7 and TRBJ2-1, with D perhaps matching TRBD2 (6 bases). Trimming shortened V by 5 bases and J by 3 bases, and 8 bases separated the two germline ends. The CDR3 is 13 residues long. CDR1 is SSHAT, CDR2 FNYEAQ, per germline (reference sequence). CDR3 in DNA: TGTGCCAGCAGCCCCGGGGGCTACAATGAGCAGTTCTTC. Its translation: CASSPGGYNEQFF.

The J gene is TRBJ1-4, the V gene TRBV18, with D unresolved. Trimming took off 5 bases at V and 3 bases at J, with 19 bases between the two ends. Germline V gene lookup returns CDR1 KGHSH and CDR2 LQKENI. This CDR3 comprises 17 residues. The CDR3 sequence: CASSTTRTGFPNEKLFF. In DNA form, the CDR3 reads TGTGCCAGCTCAACTACGCGCACTGGCTTCCCTAATGAAAAACTGTTTTTT.

This clone was seen repeatedly, ten times or more. The genes are TRBV11-2 and TRBJ2-5; maybe TRBD2 (5 bases). CDR3 length: 13 residues. Trimming removed 5 bases from V and 3 bases from J, with 10 bases in between. Germline CDR1 SGHAT, CDR2 FQNNGV. This CDR3 is CASSPGEKETQYF. In nucleotides, the CDR3 is TGTGCCAGCAGCCCCGGGGAAAAAGAGACCCAGTACTTC.

The chain links TRBV6-1 to TRBJ2-1; TRBD2 matches at 10 bases. Trimming cost V 6 bases and J 3 bases; bases outside gene matches: 5. CDR3 length: 15 amino acids. Germline-derived CDR1 and CDR2 are MNHNS and SASEGT. The CDR3 protein is CASSVLAGIYNEQFF. As DNA, the CDR3 is TGTGCCAGCAGCGTACTAGCGGGAATCTACAATGAGCAGTTCTTC.

The chain uses TRBV19 and TRBJ2-5, with TRBD1 identical over 11 bases. The end of the DNA fits TRBJ2-7 better, so the J call may be wrong. Germline CDR1 LNHDA, CDR2 SQIVND (reference sequence). The CDR3 has 17 amino acids. The CDR3: CASSASTSGTGGYEQYF. For the CDR3, the DNA is TGTGCCAGTAGTGCTTCGACCTCCGGGACAGGGGGCTACGAGCAGTACTTC.

The chain combines TRBV29-1 with TRBJ2-6; TRBD2 aligns across 12 bases. The CDR3 loop spans 17 amino acids. Germline lookup yields CDR1 SQVTM and CDR2 ANQGSEA. Losses at the gene ends were 4 bases for V and 4 bases for J; bases not matched to a gene: 8. CDR3 nucleotides: TGCAGCGTTGTTTTGGCTAGCGGGGGGGCCGGGGCCAACGTCCTGACTTTC. Translating gives CSVVLASGGAGANVLTF.

The chain employs TRBV19 and TRBJ2-1; D is possibly TRBD1 (6 bases). CDR3 length: 14 amino acids. The germline V and J ends were trimmed by 8 bases and 8 bases, with 19 bases remaining between them. The germline V gene has CDR1 LNHDA and CDR2 SQIVND (reference sequence). The DNA for the CDR3 is TGTGCCAGTGAGGACGGCGCAGGGGCATATGAGCAGTTCTTC. Its translation is CASEDGAGAYEQFF.